The clone carrying this T cell receptor (beta chain) has more than one count but fewer than ten. This entry comes from a study of T cells in Graves' hyperthyroidism and ophthalmopathy. Authors of the study amplified TCR beta CDR3 regions from RNA transcripts. Carried out on the TCR CDR3, a first-round RT-PCR used the HTBI primer set. One entry per CDR3 protein results from TCRdb running MiXCR on the multiplex PCR reads. Among 220,000 or so distinct CDR3 sequences listed, around 17% were seen once. The CDR3 is 15 amino acids. The ends were cut back, 3 bases at V and 7 bases at J, with 16 bases in the middle. Germline-derived CDR1 and CDR2 are KGHSH and LQKENI.

Sample: blood. This receptor was obtained from a woman younger than 30 with Graves' ophthalmopathy. The chain couples TRBV18 to TRBJ2-1, with D perhaps matching TRBD2 (5 bases). This CDR3 is CASSPDPTGWNEQFF. The DNA for the CDR3 is TGTGCCAGCTCACCTGACCCGACGGGGTGGAATGAGCAGTTCTTC.